This T cell receptor (beta chain) was identified during a study of T-cell memory formation after mild COVID-19 listed by TCRdb under 2021. With respect to the entire study: TCR sequence clusters from the two donors were largely donor specific. In a couple of donors, T-cell clones that expanded and contracted after mild COVID-19 were tracked by sequencing TCRalpha and TCRbeta repertoires over time. The cohort was made up of two young adult volunteers, one female and one male, who were previously healthy. Overall results and qualifications from the work: Clones that contracted from day 15 to 85 showed balanced CD4/CD8 phenotypes, whereas a second wave of clones that expanded from day 15 to 37 leaned towards CD4+. Contracting CD4+ clones were located mainly in the CM and EM memory subsets, whereas CD8+ clones were found to be enriched in EMRA. Only a couple of mild cases were covered by the study, and larger cohorts that include severe cases with pre-infection samples were considered necessary. The detection of some responding clones in pre-infection memory suggests that pre-existing cross-reactive memory T cells joined the SARS-CoV-2 response. Whether the second-wave clones peaking on day 37 were SARS-CoV-2 specific was not confirmed.

TCRdb lists the instrument as Illumina NovaSeq 6000. TCRalpha and TCRbeta cDNA libraries were constructed by 5'RACE with constant-segment primers, with sample barcodes and unique molecular identifiers being introduced. RNA was extracted from every sample with Trizol reagent. Amplification of the libraries took two PCR steps, and the second step added a second sample barcode plus Illumina TruSeq adapters. Sequencing of the libraries was done on an Illumina NovaSeq, producing 2 x 150 bp paired-end reads. Regarding the original processing steps: With migec v1.2.7, reads were demultiplexed and then collapsed into UMI-guided consensus sequences. With mixcr v2.1.11, UMI consensuses were aligned to TRA and TRB V and J templates and assembled into clonotypes. A clonotype was counted as expanded or contracted only when both edgeR and NoisET called the clonotype significant, with the noise models trained on biological replicates. For edgeR calls, the cutoffs were a false discovery rate-adjusted p below 0.01 and a log2 fold-change threshold of 1. As an exploratory analysis of dynamics, max-normalized trajectories of the 1000 most abundant clonotypes were examined by PCA with hierarchical clustering. Each responding clone was given a CD4 or CD8 phenotype based on the CD4+ and CD8+ repertoires, which had been sequenced separately. TCRdb took the public reads, trimmed them with fastp at Q25, ran MiXCR for clone calling and kept in-frame beta chains. Rows merge per CDR3 protein into single entries with the most common DNA and genes. The V and J calls shown here were made by TCRdb, not taken from the authors' results. In all, the sample holds about 110,000 distinct CDR3 sequences, and about an eighth of those were seen once. The top ten constitute less than 45% of the sample.

This clonotype was observed a handful of times. What this receptor recognizes is not known. No much larger clone is present one base from it, and per-base qualities are unavailable. Ficoll-Paque density gradient centrifugation was used to isolate PBMCs. This receptor was identified in a man aged 18 to 35 who had mild COVID-19 (a few samples of this study predate the infection). The sample titles of this study are shuffled in the database, so cell type and time point are left out; the donor was told from shared clones. Sequencing was carried out using PBMCs or a T cell subset sorted from them (not recorded which).

The CDR3 reads CASSLVIGGETQYF. At the DNA level, the sequence is TGTGCCAGCAGCTTAGTGATAGGAGGGGAGACCCAGTACTTC. The V gene is TRBV7-6 and the J gene is TRBJ2-5; the D segment could be TRBD2, given 6 matching bases. As encoded in the germline V gene, CDR1 is SGHVS while CDR2 is FNYEAQ. V is cut by 1 base and J by 5 bases, and the space between the germline ends is 11 bases. The CDR3 has 14 amino acids, counting the end cysteine and phenylalanine. The entry retains the CDR3 DNA only, 42 bases that are in frame from base 1.